Listed here are 31 T cell receptor beta chains from one sample, sequenced in a study of breast tumors, draining lymph nodes, adjacent tissues. MiXCR was run by TCRdb on the multiplex PCR reads, yielding one entry per CDR3 protein. The sample contains about 270,000 distinct CDR3 sequences, 30% of which appear only once. Samples came from axillary lymph nodes draining the breast cancer. What was sequenced was axillary lymph node tissue. The origin of the receptors is a female donor with breast cancer. Some clones in this sample may be carry-over from other donors' samples.

Concerning this clonotype itself: This clone may be a read error of a much larger clone one base away. The rearrangement links TRBV6-4 to TRBJ1-6; 10 bases fit TRBD1. The CDR3 extends over 15 amino acids. Germline-derived CDR1 and CDR2 are MRHNA and SNTAGT. The chain's CDR3 is CASSHSGQGNSPLHF. The CDR3, as DNA: TGTGCCAGCAGTCACTCGGGACAGGGGAATTCACCCCTCCACTTT.

A word on this clonotype: A much larger clone differs by one base, so this may be a read error. This chain joins TRBV5-1 and TRBJ2-5, with 9 bases matching TRBD2. The CDR3 is made up of 14 amino acids. CDR1 is SGHRS, CDR2 YFSETQ, per germline. The CDR3 is CASSFSGSEETHYF. CDR3 DNA sequence: TGCGCCAGCAGCTTTAGCGGGAGTGAGGAGACCCATTACTTC. The full variable domain, completed using reference TRBV5-1 and TRBJ2-5, is KAGVTQTPRYLIKTRGQQVTLSCSPISGHRSVSWYQQTPGQGLQFLFEYFSETQRNKGNFPGRFSGRQFSNSRSEMNVSTLELGDSALYLCASSFSGSEETHYFGPGTRLLVL.

V is TRBV9 and J is TRBJ1-4; no firm D call. V was shortened by 7 bases and J by 8 bases, with 18 bases between the two germline ends. Germline V gene sequence: CDR1 SGDLS, CDR2 YYNGEE. The CDR3 contains 14 residues. CDR3 protein: CASSPRRINEKLFF. The CDR3 DNA sequence: TGTGCCAGCTCACCGAGGCGGATAAACGAAAAACTGTTTTTT.

This clonotype was observed many times. The CDR3 region is CASRDRGLEQYF. The CDR3 region has the DNA TGTGCCAGTAGGGACAGGGGGCTAGAGCAGTACTTC. J is TRBJ2-7 and V is TRBV19; 11 bases fit TRBD1. Germline assignment: CDR1 LNHDA and CDR2 SQIVND (reference sequence). V was pared by 6 bases and J by 7 bases, with 2 bases of the junction left unmatched. The CDR3 length is 12 residues.

This clonotype was detected only a few times. V gene TRBV18 combines with J gene TRBJ2-3, with D unclear. CDR1 KGHSH and CDR2 LQKENI come from the germline V gene. The V and J ends lost 3 bases and 2 bases respectively, with 12 bases between them. The CDR3 extends over 15 amino acids. The CDR3 bases are TGTGCCAGCTCACCCTGGGATAGGCCCACAGATACGCAGTATTTT. It is translated as CASSPWDRPTDTQYF.

This clonotype was detected many times. CDR3 bases: TGTGCCAGCAGTAGGGAGAGTGTGGGCAATGAGCAGTTCTTC. Its protein is CASSRESVGNEQFF. The rearrangement links TRBV2 to TRBJ2-1; D perhaps matches TRBD2 (5 bases). The CDR3 sequence is 14 residues long. Germline V gene sequence: CDR1 SNHLY, CDR2 FYNNEI. The V end was cut by 5 bases, the J end by 6 bases, with 14 bases between.

This clonotype has at least ten counts. The gene calls are TRBV18 and TRBJ2-5; 11 bases align to TRBD2. CDR1 and CDR2 (germline): KGHSH, LQKENI. This CDR3 is 15 amino acids long. Trimming took 0 bases from V and 5 from J; bases not matched to a gene: 2. In nucleotides, the CDR3 is TGTGCCAGCTCACCACCTTCTAGCGGGAGGGAGACCCAGTACTTC. This gives the protein CASSPPSSGRETQYF. Full variable domain (missing parts from reference TRBV18 and TRBJ2-5): NAGVMQNPRHLVRRRGQEARLRCSPMKGHSHVYWYRQLPEEGLKFMVYLQKENIIDESGMPKERFSAEFPKEGPSILRIQQVVRGDSAAYFCASSPPSSGRETQYFGPGTRLLVL.

This clonotype was recorded at least ten times. This chain joins TRBV12-3 or TRBV12-4 and TRBJ2-3; TRBD2 agrees at 16 bases. The CDR3 extends over 17 amino acids. V lost 5 bases, J lost 2 bases, and 4 bases stayed unmatched. The CDR3 region is CASSPGLAGGVTDTQYF. As DNA, the CDR3 is TGTGCCAGCAGTCCGGGACTAGCGGGAGGGGTCACAGATACGCAGTATTTT.

Regarding this clonotype: Given a much more abundant clone one base away, this may be a read error. V and J are TRBV11-3 and TRBJ2-7, with 8 bases lining up with TRBD1. This CDR3 has 13 residues. With 4 bases clipped from V and 6 bases from J, the junction kept 5 bases outside the gene matches. Germline CDR1 is SGHNT and CDR2 is YENEEA. The CDR3 reads CASSYDRGPEQYF. Here the CDR3 DNA reads TGTGCCAGCAGCTACGACAGGGGCCCCGAGCAGTACTTC.

Concerning this clonotype itself: This CDR3 is missing its conserved last phenylalanine or tryptophan, likely due to a read error. The chain joins TRBV5-4 to TRBJ1-1; no clear D gene. V was shortened by 3 bases and J by 4 bases, with 16 bases between the two germline ends. Germline V gene data show CDR1 as SGHNT and CDR2 as YYREEE (reference sequence). The CDR3 has 15 residues. The CDR3 nucleotides are TGTGCCAGCAGCTGGGCAGGCGGAACGGGCACTGAAGCTTTCTTG. This gives the protein CASSWAGGTGTEAFL.

The genes are TRBV24-1 and TRBJ1-1; D not certain. There are 16 residues in the CDR3. The germline CDR1 and CDR2 sequences are KGHDR and SFDVKD. V lost 5 bases and J 1 base, leaving 16 bases between the germline ends. The CDR3 loop is CATSGTGPGRNTEAFF. The CDR3 nucleotides read TGTGCCACCAGTGGGACCGGACCTGGGAGGAACACTGAAGCTTTCTTT.

About this clonotype itself: Since no conserved phenylalanine or tryptophan closes the CDR3, a read error is the likely cause. The V and J genes are TRBV6-6 and TRBJ2-2; tentative D call: TRBD2 (5 bases). The CDR3 has 15 amino acids. The germline CDR1 and CDR2 sequences are MNHNY and SVGAGI (reference sequence). CDR3 coding DNA: TGTGCCAGCAGTCACTCCGGGGTGAACACCGGGGAGCTGTTTTCT. Its translation is CASSHSGVNTGELFS.

This clonotype occurred many times. This chain connects TRBV12-3 or TRBV12-4 to TRBJ1-2; D uncertain. Trimming stripped 6 bases from V and 5 bases from J, with 19 bases between. The CDR3 runs to 15 residues. In nucleotides, the CDR3 is TGTGCCAGCAGGCCCACAGCCTTTCAGCCATATGGCTACACCTTC. It specifies CASRPTAFQPYGYTF.

This clonotype has a count of ten or more. The rearrangement uses TRBV7-3 and TRBJ1-5, with TRBD1 as a possible D gene (5 bases). The CDR3 spans 14 residues. Germline-derived CDR1 and CDR2 are SGHTA and FQGTGA. Trimming stripped 6 bases from V and 4 bases from J, with 13 bases between. The CDR3 spells CASSWGGGNQPQHF. The CDR3 DNA reads as TGTGCCAGCAGTTGGGGGGGGGGAAATCAGCCCCAGCATTTT.

This clonotype was counted at least ten times. CDR3 in amino acids: CSAREGAASTDTQYF. DNA for the CDR3: TGCAGTGCTAGAGAGGGGGCGGCTAGCACAGATACGCAGTATTTT. The chain uses TRBV20-1 and TRBJ2-3, with TRBD1 as a possible D gene (6 bases). This CDR3 comprises 15 residues. Trimming stripped 0 bases from V and 0 bases from J, with 10 bases between. Germline assignment: CDR1 DFQATT and CDR2 SNEGSKA (reference sequence).

The genes are TRBV10-1 and TRBJ1-6; 7 bases line up with TRBD1. Trimming removed 3 bases from V and 8 bases from J; junction bases left unmatched: 4. The CDR3 is 14 residues long. In germline, CDR1 is WNHNN, CDR2 SYGVQD (reference sequence). CDR3 in DNA: TGCGCCAGCAGTGATGGACAGGAGCATTCACCCCTCCACTTT. It specifies CASSDGQEHSPLHF.

The rearrangement links TRBV27 to TRBJ2-1; 7 bases agree with TRBD1. There are 13 residues in the CDR3. Germline V lookup: CDR1 MNHEY, CDR2 SMNVEV (reference sequence). Unmatched junction bases numbered 5, after V lost 6 bases and J lost 6 bases. The CDR3 spells CASRRAGGNEQFF. As DNA, the CDR3 is TGTGCCAGCAGGCGGGCAGGGGGCAATGAGCAGTTCTTC.

At least ten counts were recorded for this clonotype. The CDR3 reads CASSLSAGYYEQYF. For the CDR3, the DNA is TGTGCCAGCAGCTTGTCCGCGGGTTACTACGAGCAGTACTTC. V gene TRBV5-6 combines with J gene TRBJ2-7; a weak D match, TRBD2 (5 bases). CDR1 SGHDT and CDR2 YYEEEE come from the germline V gene. The length of the CDR3 is 14 residues. Deletions cut 1 base from V and 3 bases from J, with 11 bases between.

Many counts were recorded for this clonotype. The V and J genes are TRBV24-1 and TRBJ1-2; D not certain. Per germline, CDR1 KGHDR and CDR2 SFDVKD. The CDR3 is made up of 12 amino acids. Trimming shortened V by 5 bases and J by 3 bases, and 6 bases separated the two germline ends. The CDR3 DNA reads TGTGCCACCAGTGCACGGGACTATGGCTACACCTTC. This gives the protein CATSARDYGYTF.

As for this clonotype: A read error is possible here, since a much larger clone lies one base away. V gene TRBV10-3 combines with J gene TRBJ2-5; either TRBD1 or TRBD2 may fit D (5 bases each). This CDR3 comprises 15 residues. V was cut by 10 bases and J by 7 bases, with 25 bases left in between. Germline CDR1 ENHRY, CDR2 SYGVKD. CDR3 region: CASTTPLRGRGTQYF. CDR3 nucleotides: TGTGCCAGCACTACCCCTCTCCGGGGCAGAGGGACCCAGTACTTC.

The chain uses TRBV19 and TRBJ1-1; no clear D gene. The germline V and J ends were trimmed by 3 bases and 3 bases, with 20 bases remaining between them. The length of the CDR3 is 17 residues. Germline V gene data show CDR1 as LNHDA and CDR2 as SQIVND (reference sequence). CDR3 sequence: CASSIGFLPPRYTEAFF. As DNA, the CDR3 is TGTGCCAGTAGTATTGGTTTTCTACCTCCGAGGTACACTGAAGCTTTCTTT.

At least ten counts were recorded for this clonotype. The V call is TRBV5-8, the J call TRBJ2-7; D perhaps matches TRBD2 (5 bases). The CDR3 has 15 residues. The V gene's germline CDR1 is SGHTS and CDR2 YDEGEE. V dropped 4 bases and J dropped 3 bases, with 17 bases sitting between them. The CDR3 protein is CASSQRGNRDYEQYF. CDR3 DNA sequence: TGTGCCAGCAGCCAAAGAGGGAATAGGGACTACGAGCAGTACTTC.

The CDR3 is CASSLTGTHNEQFF. The CDR3 region has the DNA TGTGCCAGCAGCTTAACGGGGACACACAATGAGCAGTTCTTC. J is TRBJ2-1 and V is TRBV5-6; D is possibly TRBD1 (6 bases). V lost 2 bases and J 5 bases, leaving 11 bases between the germline ends. Germline CDR1 reads SGHDT; CDR2 reads YYEEEE. The CDR3 length is 14 residues.

The rearrangement links TRBV10-3 to TRBJ1-2; TRBD1 agrees at 9 bases. The CDR3 totals 14 residues. Germline lookup yields CDR1 ENHRY and CDR2 SYGVKD. Trimming removed 3 bases from V and 4 bases from J; junction bases left unmatched: 3. CDR3 protein: CAISDATGGYGYTF. In nucleotides, the CDR3 is TGTGCCATCAGTGATGCGACAGGGGGCTATGGCTACACCTTC.

Note on this clonotype: Given a much more abundant clone one base away, this may be a read error. The CDR3 does not end in the conserved phenylalanine or tryptophan, so this is likely a read error. The chain uses TRBV7-2 and TRBJ2-5; D possibly matches TRBD1 or TRBD2 (5 bases each). Deletions cut 4 bases from V and 5 bases from J, with 14 bases between. CDR1 and CDR2 from the germline V gene are SGHTA and FQGNSA. CDR3 size: 14 residues. In nucleotides, the CDR3 is TGTGCCAGCAGCTCCGGGACCTGGGTTGAGACCCAGTACCTC. It yields the protein CASSSGTWVETQYL.

This clonotype appeared once. Mismatch with germline at one junction end may stem from a read error. This rearrangement joins TRBV20-1 to TRBJ1-2; D may be TRBD1 (5 bases). Germline V gene lookup returns CDR1 DFQATT and CDR2 SNEGSKA (reference sequence). This CDR3 comprises 13 residues. The CDR3 is CSASPTANYAYTF. The DNA for the CDR3 is TGCAGTGCTTCTCCGACAGCTAACTATGCCTACACCTTC.

The J gene is TRBJ2-7, the V gene TRBV6-5, with TRBD1 as a possible D gene (6 bases). This CDR3 region has 16 residues. Trimming took 1 base from V and 3 from J, leaving 16 bases between them. Germline lookup yields CDR1 MNHEY and CDR2 SVGAGI. CDR3 sequence: CASSYYGAGEFYEQYF. In DNA form, the CDR3 reads TGTGCCAGCAGTTACTACGGGGCAGGGGAATTCTACGAGCAGTACTTC.

The V and J genes are TRBV15 and TRBJ2-5; 8 bases line up with TRBD2. Trimming removed 4 bases from V and 5 bases from J; junction bases left unmatched: 3. Germline CDR1 is LNHNV and CDR2 is YYDKDF (reference sequence). The CDR3 sequence is 13 residues long. The CDR3 sequence: CATSTGGGETQYF. The CDR3 DNA is TGTGCCACCAGCACCGGGGGGGGGGAGACCCAGTACTTC.

This clonotype was detected ten times or more. The V gene is TRBV12-3 or TRBV12-4, the J gene TRBJ2-1; D unresolved. This CDR3 is 12 amino acids long. V dropped 3 bases and J dropped 7 bases, with 7 bases sitting between them. CDR3 region: CASSFPENEQFF. The CDR3 nucleotides read TGTGCCAGCAGTTTCCCAGAAAATGAGCAGTTCTTC.

This clonotype has at least ten counts. The gene calls are TRBV7-2 and TRBJ2-2; maybe TRBD2 (6 bases). The CDR3 spans 16 residues. From germline, CDR1 is SGHTA and CDR2 FQGNSA. V lost 5 bases, J lost 1 base, and 14 bases lay in between. In nucleotides, the CDR3 is TGTGCCAGCAGCCCCCCCGCAGCGGGGAACACCGGGGAGCTGTTTTTT. Translated, it gives CASSPPAAGNTGELFF. Complete variable domain (other parts from reference TRBV7-2 and TRBJ2-2): GAGVSQSPSNKVTEKGKDVELRCDPISGHTALYWYRQSLGQGLEFLIYFQGNSAPDKSGLPSDRFSAERTGGSVSTLTIQRTQQEDSAVYLCASSPPAAGNTGELFFGEGSRLTVL.

This clonotype was counted at least ten times. V usage is TRBV20-1 and J usage is TRBJ2-1, with D possibly called TRBD1 or TRBD2 (5 bases each). The CDR3 is 16 amino acids. The germline V and J ends were trimmed by 0 bases and 7 bases, with 19 bases remaining between them. The V gene's germline CDR1 is DFQATT and CDR2 SNEGSKA (reference sequence). The DNA of the CDR3 is TGCAGTGCTAGAGACGTGCGACTACCCCCAGGGAATGAGCAGTTCTTC. Translating it yields CSARDVRLPPGNEQFF.